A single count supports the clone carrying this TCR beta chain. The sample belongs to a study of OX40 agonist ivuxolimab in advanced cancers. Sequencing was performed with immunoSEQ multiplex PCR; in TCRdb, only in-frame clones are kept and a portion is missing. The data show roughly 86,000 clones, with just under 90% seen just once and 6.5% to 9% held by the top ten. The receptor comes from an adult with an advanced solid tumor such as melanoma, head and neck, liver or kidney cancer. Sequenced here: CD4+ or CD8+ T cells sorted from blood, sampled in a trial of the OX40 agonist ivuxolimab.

This CDR3 reads CASGGESLLTSYEQYF. In DNA, the CDR3 is TGTGCCAGCGGGGGCGAAAGCCTCTTGACCTCCTACGAGCAGTACTTC. The V gene is TRBV11-3, the J gene TRBJ2-7, with a possible D match to TRBD1 (6 bases). The CDR3 sequence is 16 residues long. Between the trimmed V and J ends, which lost 8 bases and 0 bases, there was a span of 20 bases. The germline gives CDR1 SGHNT, CDR2 YENEEA.